This T cell receptor beta chain was documented in a study of identical twins. Whole-study findings and limits: Models underpredicted monozygotic twin sharing of out-of-frame TCR alpha. Insertions ran lower in abundant cord blood beta clonotypes, though not in memory repertoires.

Template switching added a universal primer site, and cDNA bore unique molecular identifiers. From the 5' RACE reads, TCRdb called clonotypes with MiXCR, one entry per CDR3 protein. The sample has about 160,000 distinct CDR3 sequences; around 3.5% are singletons. This clonotype was detected ten times or more. Its antigen is not identified. The CDR3 covers 13 residues. Trimming removed 6 bases from V and 6 bases from J, with 16 bases in between. Germline V gives CDR1 DFQATT, CDR2 SNEGSKA (reference sequence). The clonotype comes from a young man in good health. Sequenced input: memory T cells sorted from blood. The chain links TRBV20-1 to TRBJ2-3; D is unclear. CDR3 DNA: TGCAGTGCCCTACAGATTAGCAGGGATACGCAGTATTTT. Translating it yields CSALQISRDTQYF.